This TCR beta chain was observed in a study of cytomegalovirus exposure and HLA in healthy donors. Findings and limits, study-wide: In most subjects, TCR beta sequences reportedly gave accurate predictions of HLA-A and HLA-B alleles.

The study ran its PCR with 60 Vbeta and 13 Jbeta primers. TCRdb keeps only in-frame clones here, not all; method: immunoSEQ multiplex PCR. In total, the table holds around 53,000 clones. Note on this clone: The antigen is unknown.

V dropped 0 bases and J dropped 5 bases, with 17 bases sitting between them. The germline V gene has CDR1 SGDLS and CDR2 YYNGEE. CDR3 length: 17 amino acids. Sequencing input: PBMCs. This chain connects TRBV9 to TRBJ2-2; a weak D match, TRBD1 (7 bases). The receptor was derived from a male donor in good health and CMV-seropositive. In DNA form, the CDR3 reads TGTGCCAGCAGCGTAGAAGGAGATTCAGGGGGGACCGGGGAGCTGTTTTTT. It translates to CASSVEGDSGGTGELFF.